This T cell receptor (beta chain) is drawn from a study of T cell responses to AZD1222 COVID-19 vaccine. Study-wide findings and caveats: Recipients of AZD1222 seropositive at baseline numbered only 5 to 7. Clonal diversity may have been underestimated, and the donors were mostly white British, with more females than males. A reported finding is that nearly half of spike-specific TCRs target unmutated variant regions.

Here immunoSEQ multiplex PCR was the method, and the copy in TCRdb shows in-frame clones only, minus some. The table records 150,000 to 200,000 clones, around 93% of them present only once. Germline V gene sequence: CDR1 ENHRY, CDR2 SYGVKD. CDR3 size: 12 residues. V was trimmed by 2 bases and J by 3 bases, leaving 5 bases between them. A word on this clone: No antigen is known for it.

Sequenced material: peripheral blood, taken on day 0 of AZD1222 vaccination. The rearrangement uses TRBV10-3 and TRBJ2-7, with D uncertain. This receptor was obtained from an adult in good health. CDR3 loop: CAISEGYYEQYF. CDR3 bases: TGTGCCATCAGTGAGGGTTACTACGAGCAGTACTTC.